The 5 T cell receptor beta chains given below trace back to one sample, sequenced in a study of blood T cell repertoires in COVID-19. Here immunoSEQ multiplex PCR was the method, and the copy in TCRdb shows in-frame clones only, minus some. The data show approximately 260,000 clones, roughly nine tenths seen once. The sample consisted of PBMCs or T cells enriched from blood (not recorded which). These receptors all come from a woman aged 55-69 years who had recovered from COVID-19.

The chain has TRBV7-3 and TRBJ2-3; 8 bases agree with TRBD1. The CDR3 contains 15 residues. V was pared by 1 base and J by 6 bases, with 6 bases of the junction left unmatched. Germline V gene sequence: CDR1 SGHTA, CDR2 FQGTGA. The CDR3 region has the DNA TGTGCCAGCAGCTTAAGCAGGGGGCAAGTGGATACGCAGTATTTT. Translating it yields CASSLSRGQVDTQYF.

The gene calls are TRBV10-1 and TRBJ2-3; D perhaps matches TRBD2 (7 bases). Per the germline V gene, CDR1 is WNHNN and CDR2 is SYGVQD (reference sequence). There are 13 residues in the CDR3. This CDR3 reads CRRGARFTDTQYF. The CDR3 DNA reads TGCCGTCGGGGGGCCCGCTTCACAGATACGCAGTATTTT.

This sequence joins TRBV25-1 and TRBJ2-7, with TRBD1 as a possible D gene (6 bases). Trimming took off 2 bases at V and 1 base at J, with 18 bases between the two ends. The CDR3 spans 17 residues. Germline V gene data show CDR1 as MGHDK and CDR2 as SYGVNS. The CDR3 loop is CASSESQRGLLSYEQYF. The CDR3 DNA reads as TGTGCCAGCAGTGAAAGTCAGAGGGGGTTACTTTCCTACGAGCAGTACTTC.

V gene TRBV9 combines with J gene TRBJ1-2; 7 bases map to TRBD1. The CDR3 totals 15 residues. Trimming cost V 4 bases and J 1 base; bases outside gene matches: 7. From germline, CDR1 is SGDLS and CDR2 YYNGEE. CDR3 sequence: CASSLRQGHNYGYTF. In nucleotides, the CDR3 is TGTGCCAGCAGCCTCAGACAGGGACATAACTATGGCTACACCTTC.

The sample holds a few counts of this clone. This chain uses TRBV18 with TRBJ2-3; 12 bases fit TRBD2. The trim removed 6 bases at V and 1 base at J, leaving 11 bases unmatched. CDR1 and CDR2 from the germline V gene are KGHSH and LQKENI. The CDR3 spans 18 residues. The CDR3 region has the DNA TGTGCCAGCTCGCCGCAGCCCAGGACTAGCGGGGGCACAGATACGCAGTATTTT. Translating gives CASSPQPRTSGGTDTQYF.